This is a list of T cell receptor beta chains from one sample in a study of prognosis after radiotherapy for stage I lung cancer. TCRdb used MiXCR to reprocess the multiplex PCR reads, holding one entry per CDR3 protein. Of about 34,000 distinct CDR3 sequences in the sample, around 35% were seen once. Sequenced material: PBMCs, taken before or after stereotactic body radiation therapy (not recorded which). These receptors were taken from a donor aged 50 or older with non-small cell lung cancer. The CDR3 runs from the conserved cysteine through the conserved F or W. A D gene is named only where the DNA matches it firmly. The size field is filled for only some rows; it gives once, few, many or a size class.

CDR3 protein: CAETTDITASNTGELFF
CDR3 DNA: TGTGCCGAAACGACGGACATAACTGCCTCTAACACCGGGGAGCTGTTTTTT
D gene: -
V gene: TRBV6-4
clone size: -
J gene: TRBJ2-2

CDR3 protein: CASKGGNTEAFF
CDR3 DNA: TGTGCCAGCAAGGGGGGGAACACTGAAGCTTTCTTT
D gene: -
V gene: TRBV28
clone size: many
J gene: TRBJ1-1

CDR3 protein: CASSACVTGGGAVGQFF
CDR3 DNA: TGTGCCAGCAGCGCTTGCGTGACAGGCGGGGGGGCGGTTGGGCAGTTCTTC
D gene: TRBD2
V gene: TRBV9
clone size: -
J gene: TRBJ2-1

CDR3 protein: CASSLLNTEAFF
CDR3 DNA: TGTGCCAGCAGTTTACTGAACACTGAAGCTTTCTTT
D gene: -
V gene: TRBV12-3/TRBV12-4
clone size: many
J gene: TRBJ1-1

CDR3 protein: CASSQERDRGTGELFF
CDR3 DNA: TGCGCCAGCAGCCAAGAGAGGGACAGGGGTACCGGGGAGCTGTTTTTT
D gene: TRBD1
V gene: TRBV4-3
clone size: -
J gene: TRBJ2-2

CDR3 protein: CASSLLAGLGSSYNSPLHF
CDR3 DNA: TGTGCCAGCAGTTTATTAGCAGGTCTAGGGAGCTCCTATAATTCACCCCTCCACTTT
D gene: -
V gene: TRBV27
clone size: many
J gene: TRBJ1-6

CDR3 protein: CASSEGVGWNTEAFF
CDR3 DNA: TGTGCCAGCAGTGAAGGGGTGGGGTGGAACACTGAAGCTTTCTTT
D gene: -
V gene: TRBV6-1
clone size: many
J gene: TRBJ1-1

CDR3 protein: CASRDRDFSNQPQHF
CDR3 DNA: TGTGCCAGTAGAGACAGGGACTTTAGCAATCAGCCCCAGCATTTT
D gene: TRBD1
V gene: TRBV19
clone size: few
J gene: TRBJ1-5

CDR3 protein: CASSWAGGGTFTGLAGFEQSF
CDR3 DNA: TGCGCCAGCAGCTGGGCCGGCGGAGGAACTTTTACCGGACTAGCGGGTTTTGAGCAGTCCTTC
D gene: TRBD2
V gene: TRBV5-1
clone size: -
J gene: TRBJ2-1

CDR3 protein: CASSLTGRDEKLFF
CDR3 DNA: TGTGCCAGCAGTTTAACAGGGAGGGATGAAAAACTGTTTTTT
D gene: -
V gene: TRBV12-3/TRBV12-4
clone size: -
J gene: TRBJ1-4

CDR3 protein: CASSLSGRGETQYF
CDR3 DNA: TGTGCCAGCAGTTTGAGCGGGAGAGGAGAGACCCAGTACTTC
D gene: TRBD2
V gene: TRBV28
clone size: -
J gene: TRBJ2-5

CDR3 protein: CASSDETGGASYGYTF
CDR3 DNA: TGTGCCAGCAGTGATGAAACAGGGGGCGCTAGCTATGGCTACACCTTC
D gene: TRBD1
V gene: TRBV6-1
clone size: once
J gene: TRBJ1-2